The 15 T cell receptor beta chains below come from one sample, sequenced in a study of T-cell memory formation after mild COVID-19. TCRdb itself ran the 5' RACE reads through MiXCR, one entry per CDR3 protein. The repertoire holds 240,000 or so distinct CDR3 sequences, with 8% to 9.5% as singletons. Sample: PBMCs or a T cell subset sorted from them (not recorded which). Every receptor here comes from a young man who had mild COVID-19 (a few samples of this study predate the infection). Cell type and time point are not known.

The rearrangement joins TRBV4-1 to TRBJ1-2; D not resolved. Germline loops: CDR1 MGHRA, CDR2 YSYEKL. Deletions cut 1 base from V and 3 bases from J, with 12 bases between. This CDR3 region has 15 residues. This CDR3 reads CASSQVIQEDYGYTF. The CDR3 DNA sequence: TGCGCCAGCAGCCAAGTGATCCAGGAAGACTATGGCTACACCTTC.

This clonotype was counted between two and nine times. V and J are TRBV4-2 and TRBJ2-3; D unresolved. Trimming removed 0 bases at V and 0 bases at J, with 7 bases between. The CDR3 has 15 amino acids. The germline V gene encodes CDR1 LGHNA and CDR2 YNFKEQ. CDR3 sequence reads: CASSQEDVSTDTQYF. In DNA, the CDR3 is TGTGCCAGCAGCCAAGAAGATGTCAGCACAGATACGCAGTATTTT.

The chain is built from TRBV5-1 and TRBJ1-3; no reliable D call. The CDR3 totals 15 residues. Germline V gene data show CDR1 as SGHRS and CDR2 as YFSETQ. The V end was cut by 0 bases, the J end by 4 bases, with 11 bases between. The CDR3 nucleotides are TGCGCCAGCAGCTTGGCCGTGGACCCGGGAAACACCATATATTTT. This encodes CASSLAVDPGNTIYF.

Many counts were recorded for this clonotype. The chain recombines TRBV5-1 with TRBJ1-2; D is possibly TRBD1 (5 bases). Germline V lookup: CDR1 SGHRS, CDR2 YFSETQ. V was pared by 2 bases and J by 6 bases, with 8 bases between. The CDR3 runs to 12 residues. CDR3 DNA sequence: TGCGCCAGCAGCTTCGGGGCTGATGGCTACACCTTC. The encoded protein is CASSFGADGYTF.

The V and J genes are TRBV24-1 and TRBJ2-5; 8 nucleotides agree with TRBD1. V was pared by 12 bases and J by 4 bases, with 3 bases of the junction left unmatched. CDR1 KGHDR and CDR2 SFDVKD come from the germline V gene. The CDR3 extends over 11 amino acids. The CDR3 DNA reads as TGTGCCGCCGGACAGGGAGAGACCCAGTACTTC. Its translation is CAAGQGETQYF.

This clonotype occurred a few times. The V gene is TRBV6-2 or TRBV6-3, the J gene TRBJ2-1, with unresolved D. Germline-derived CDR1 and CDR2 are MNHEY and SVGEGT. Trimming took 7 bases from V and 0 from J, leaving 4 bases between them. The CDR3 contains 12 residues. The CDR3 spells CASKSSYNEQFF. In DNA form, the CDR3 reads TGTGCCAGCAAGAGCTCCTACAATGAGCAGTTCTTC.

The chain has TRBV6-5 and TRBJ2-5, with TRBD2 matching 8 bases. This CDR3 spans 15 amino acids. Germline V lookup: CDR1 MNHEY, CDR2 SVGAGI. With V trimmed by 4 bases and J by 5 bases, 9 bases remained unmatched. This CDR3 is CASSWGGGPQETQYF. DNA for the CDR3: TGTGCCAGCAGTTGGGGCGGGGGGCCGCAGGAGACCCAGTACTTC.

The chain carries TRBV5-4 and TRBJ2-5; D is possibly TRBD2 (6 bases). Germline CDR1 reads SGHNT; CDR2 reads YYREEE (reference sequence). There are 15 residues in the CDR3. Trimming pared 1 base from V and 1 base from J, leaving 11 bases between. The CDR3 spells CASSLRTITQETQYF. The CDR3 nucleotides are TGTGCCAGCAGCTTGAGGACTATCACCCAAGAGACCCAGTACTTC.

In this sample, this clonotype turned up a few times. The chain is built from TRBV7-9 and TRBJ2-3; D is possibly TRBD2 (6 bases). This CDR3 has 15 residues. The V end lost 4 bases, the J end lost 2 bases, and 13 bases lay between the germline ends. CDR1 and CDR2 (germline): SEHNR, FQNEAQ (reference sequence). CDR3 nucleotides: TGTGCCAGCAGCTCGACTAGGAAAACCACAGATACGCAGTATTTT. Its protein is CASSSTRKTTDTQYF.

This clonotype showed up many times. This chain uses TRBV5-1 with TRBJ2-3, with 9 bases matching TRBD2. The ends lost 3 bases at V and 0 bases at J; junction bases unmatched: 2. The CDR3 sequence is 15 residues long. Germline CDR1 is SGHRS and CDR2 is YFSETQ. Here the CDR3 DNA reads TGCGCCAGCAGCTCGGGACTAGCTAGCACAGATACGCAGTATTTT. Its protein product is CASSSGLASTDTQYF.

This clonotype was counted ten times or more. The V and J genes are TRBV5-6 and TRBJ1-2; D remains ambiguous. Trimming removed 1 base at V and 0 bases at J, with 7 bases between. Germline V gene data show CDR1 as SGHDT and CDR2 as YYEEEE. The CDR3 has 14 amino acids. The CDR3 DNA reads TGTGCCAGCAGCTTGAGTGGGGCTAACTATGGCTACACCTTC. Residues: CASSLSGANYGYTF.

The chain uses TRBV6-2 or TRBV6-3 and TRBJ2-4, with D possibly being TRBD2 (5 bases). The germline gives CDR1 MNHEY, CDR2 SVGEGT. CDR3 size: 18 residues. With 0 bases removed from V and 2 bases from J, the gap between germline ends came to 17 bases. In DNA, the CDR3 is TGTGCCAGCAGTTACTCGATGCGCCGGGAAGTGACCAAAAACATTCAGTACTTC. Translated, it gives CASSYSMRREVTKNIQYF.

This clonotype has at least ten counts. This chain joins TRBV7-2 and TRBJ2-3; no clear D. The CDR3 is 14 amino acids. The ends were cut back, 1 base at V and 3 bases at J, with 8 bases in the middle. CDR1 is SGHTA and CDR2 is FQGNSA in the germline V gene. Here the CDR3 reads CASSLVVGTDTQYF. CDR3 DNA: TGTGCCAGCAGCTTAGTGGTGGGGACAGATACGCAGTATTTT.

The rearrangement uses TRBV27 and TRBJ1-1, with D tentatively TRBD1 (5 bases). This CDR3 contains 13 residues. Germline CDR1 reads MNHEY; CDR2 reads SMNVEV (reference sequence). Trimming pared 5 bases from V and 6 bases from J, leaving 13 bases between. CDR3 region: CASSPVIGAEAFF. CDR3 coding DNA: TGTGCCAGCAGTCCCGTGATAGGGGCTGAAGCTTTCTTT.

This clonotype was seen repeatedly, ten times or more. The chain couples TRBV20-1 to TRBJ1-2; perhaps TRBD1 as D (6 bases). Germline V CDR1 and CDR2: DFQATT, SNEGSKA (reference sequence). The V and J ends lost 0 bases and 3 bases respectively, with 8 bases between them. This CDR3 has 13 amino acids. The CDR3 reads CSAREGGDYGYTF. CDR3 nucleotides: TGCAGTGCTAGAGAAGGGGGAGACTATGGCTACACCTTC.